The clone carrying this T cell receptor (beta chain) was seen many times. Its antigen is still unknown. This sample's time point: newly diagnosed GD, antithyroid drugs for less than 3 months. After RNA was extracted from PBMCs, the TCR library was made from it. This CDR3 spans 15 amino acids. Trimming took 4 bases from V and 0 from J; bases not matched to a gene: 6. The germline CDR1 and CDR2 sequences are DFQATT and SNEGSKA (reference sequence). These data originate in a study of regulatory T cells in long-lasting Graves disease. Whole-study context: Graves' patients, diagnosed recently, had received antithyroid drugs under 3 months. Study findings and constraints: Patients whose Graves' disease persisted exhibited lower TCR diversity than those newly diagnosed.

CDR3 regions were amplified by Arm-PCR using iRepertoire HTBI primers to build TCR beta libraries. Authors' processing steps: Detected in the samples were about 58 TRBV and about 15 TRBJ segments. TCRdb recomputed calls from the multiplex PCR reads with MiXCR, one row per CDR3 protein. These V and J calls originate from TCRdb's pipeline instead of the authors' own analysis. The repertoire holds more than 300,000 distinct CDR3 sequences, roughly a sixth seen once, with 22% in the top ten. The V gene is TRBV20-1, the J gene TRBJ2-3; TRBD2 aligns across 8 bases. Sequencing used peripheral blood mononuclear cells (PBMCs), obtained at new diagnosis, from a patient treated with antithyroid drugs. The sequence was collected from a female donor with Graves disease. This CDR3 is CSATDLAGSTDTQYF. In DNA form, the CDR3 reads TGCAGTGCTACCGACTTAGCGGGGAGCACAGATACGCAGTATTTT.